This TCR beta chain emerged from a study of blood T cell repertoires in COVID-19. This clone appeared many times. The CDR3 consists of 13 residues. The germline V gene has CDR1 SGHNT and CDR2 YYREEE (reference sequence). V dropped 3 bases and J dropped 2 bases, with 7 bases sitting between them. Sequencing used immunoSEQ multiplex PCR; TCRdb keeps in-frame clones, though not all of them. The sample includes approximately 330,000 clones, approximately 86% of them seen just once. Sequences were obtained from PBMCs or T cells enriched from blood (not recorded which). This chain links TRBV5-4 with TRBJ2-3; D gene uncertain. The origin of this receptor is a woman in her thirties or forties with acute COVID-19. CDR3 region: CASSSRFTDTQYF. The CDR3 DNA reads TGTGCCAGCAGCTCCCGGTTCACAGATACGCAGTATTTT.